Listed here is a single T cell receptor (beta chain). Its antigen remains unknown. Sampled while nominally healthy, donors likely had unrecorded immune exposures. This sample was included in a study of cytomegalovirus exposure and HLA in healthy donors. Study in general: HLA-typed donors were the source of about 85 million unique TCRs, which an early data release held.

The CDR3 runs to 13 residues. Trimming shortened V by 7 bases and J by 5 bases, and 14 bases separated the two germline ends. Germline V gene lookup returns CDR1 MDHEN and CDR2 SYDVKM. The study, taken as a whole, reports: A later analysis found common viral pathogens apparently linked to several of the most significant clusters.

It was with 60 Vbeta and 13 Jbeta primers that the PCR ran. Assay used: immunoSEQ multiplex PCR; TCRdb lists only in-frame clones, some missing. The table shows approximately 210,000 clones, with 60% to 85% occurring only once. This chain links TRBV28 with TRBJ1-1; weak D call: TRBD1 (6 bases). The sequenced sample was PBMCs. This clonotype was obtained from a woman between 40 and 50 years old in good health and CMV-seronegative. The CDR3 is CASTLGGITEAFF. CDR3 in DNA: TGTGCCAGCACCCTAGGGGGAATTACTGAAGCTTTCTTT. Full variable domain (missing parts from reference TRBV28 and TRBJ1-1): DVKVTQSSRYLVKRTGEKVFLECVQDMDHENMFWYRQDPGLGLRLIYFSYDVKMKEKGDIPEGYSVSREKKERFSLILESASTNQTSMYLCASTLGGITEAFFGQGTRLTVV.